A selection of T cell receptor beta chains follows, all from one sample in a study of blood T cell repertoires in COVID-19. The repertoire was sequenced with immunoSEQ multiplex PCR; TCRdb's copy has only in-frame clones and lacks some. The sample lists about 240,000 clones, around 83% occurring once. The sample consisted of peripheral blood. Receptors originate from a man aged 25 to 40 who had recovered from COVID-19. CDR3s include the opening cysteine and the closing phenylalanine or tryptophan. A D gene is named only where the DNA matches it firmly. Clone size is given for some rows only: seen once, a few or many times, or a class if the clone is expanded.

j_gene,d_gene,abundance,v_gene,CDR3aa,CDR3nt
TRBJ2-2,NA,NA,TRBV5-4,CASSLGAGNTGELFF,TGTGCCAGCAGCTTGGGTGCCGGGAACACCGGGGAGCTGTTTTTT
TRBJ2-5,TRBD2,NA,TRBV7-8,CASSLRLAGGSETQYF,TGTGCCAGCAGCTTGAGACTAGCGGGGGGCTCAGAGACCCAGTACTTC
TRBJ2-3,NA,NA,TRBV27,CASSLYLGADTQYF,TGTGCCAGCAGTTTATATCTGGGGGCTGATACGCAGTATTTT
TRBJ1-1,NA,NA,TRBV3-1/TRBV3-2,CASSRTGTEAFF,TGTGCCAGCAGCCGAACCGGCACTGAAGCTTTCTTT
TRBJ1-4,NA,NA,TRBV9,CASSPHSEDEKLFF,TGTGCCAGCAGCCCCCACTCCGAGGATGAAAAACTGTTTTTT
TRBJ2-3,NA,NA,TRBV28,CASIKGGAFTDTQYF,TGTGCCAGCATAAAGGGGGGGGCGTTTACAGATACGCAGTATTTT
TRBJ1-3,NA,NA,TRBV19,CASSSQGNGNTIYF,TGTGCCAGTAGTTCTCAGGGTAATGGAAACACCATATATTTT
TRBJ1-1,NA,NA,TRBV5-6,CASSSLGGVDTEAFF,TGTGCCAGCAGCTCACTGGGGGGTGTTGACACTGAAGCTTTCTTT
TRBJ2-1,TRBD1,NA,TRBV7-2,CASSLQGASYNEQFF,TGTGCCAGCAGCCTACAGGGGGCGTCCTACAATGAGCAGTTCTTC
TRBJ1-6,NA,NA,TRBV28,CASSLLAGKGSPLHF,TGTGCCAGCAGTTTATTAGCAGGGAAGGGGTCACCCCTCCACTTT
TRBJ2-5,TRBD2,NA,TRBV5-1,CASSTTGGGAGETQYF,TGCGCCAGCAGCACCACTGGCGGGGGGGCGGGAGAGACCCAGTACTTC
TRBJ2-3,NA,once,TRBV7-2,CASSSDRDSVGGTDTQYF,TGTGCCAGCAGCTCGGACCGGGATTCGGTAGGAGGCACAGATACGCAGTATTTT
TRBJ1-6,NA,NA,TRBV5-1,CASSLRLRDSPLHF,TGCGCCAGCAGCTTGAGGCTGAGGGATTCACCCCTCCACTTT
TRBJ2-7,TRBD2,NA,TRBV5-4,CASSTSGGGYEQYF,TGTGCCAGCAGCACCAGCGGGGGGGGCTACGAGCAGTACTTC
TRBJ1-1,NA,NA,TRBV11-1,CASTEGRASRTEAFF,TGTGCCAGCACTGAGGGTAGGGCCTCCAGAACTGAAGCTTTCTTT
TRBJ2-2,TRBD1,NA,TRBV19,CASSRRGQANTGELFF,TGTGCCAGTAGTAGAAGGGGACAGGCGAACACCGGGGAGCTGTTTTTT
TRBJ2-7,TRBD2,once,TRBV5-1,CASSLTSGGAVEQYF,TGCGCCAGCAGCTTGACTAGCGGGGGGGCGGTCGAGCAGTACTTC
TRBJ2-1,TRBD2,NA,TRBV2,CASSRAWAGGPIEQFF,TGTGCCAGCAGTAGGGCCTGGGCGGGGGGCCCCATCGAGCAGTTCTTC
TRBJ1-6,NA,once,TRBV28,CASSLLTGNSPLHF,TGTGCCAGCAGTTTATTAACAGGCAATTCACCCCTCCACTTT
TRBJ2-2,TRBD1,NA,TRBV5-1,CASSLGQGARNTGELFF,TGCGCCAGCAGCCTAGGACAGGGGGCTCGGAACACCGGGGAGCTGTTTTTT
TRBJ1-5,NA,NA,TRBV28,CASSSGGEDQPQHF,TGTGCCAGCAGTTCGGGGGGCGAAGATCAGCCCCAGCATTTT
TRBJ1-5,NA,NA,TRBV23-1,CASSQSSVRFSGQPQHF,TGCGCCAGCAGTCAATCGTCTGTGAGATTTTCGGGTCAGCCCCAGCATTTT
TRBJ1-4,NA,NA,TRBV2,CASSEVWGPNEKLFF,TGTGCCAGCAGTGAAGTCTGGGGGCCGAATGAAAAACTGTTTTTT
TRBJ2-2,TRBD2,NA,TRBV4-1,CASSQGASGGFGELFF,TGCGCCAGCAGCCAAGGGGCGAGCGGGGGGTTCGGGGAGCTGTTTTTT
TRBJ2-1,NA,NA,TRBV4-2,CASSPQKAGGGTEQFF,TGTGCCAGCAGCCCCCAGAAAGCGGGCGGTGGTACTGAGCAGTTCTTC
TRBJ1-1,NA,NA,TRBV6-1,CASKGGLLNTEAFF,TGTGCCAGCAAGGGCGGACTCCTGAACACTGAAGCTTTCTTT
TRBJ2-1,NA,NA,TRBV7-9,CASSQPRGGASYNEQFF,TGTGCCAGCAGCCAACCTCGAGGGGGGGCGTCCTACAATGAGCAGTTCTTC
TRBJ1-5,NA,NA,TRBV19,CASSLRDNINQPQHF,TGTGCCAGTAGCCTCCGGGACAACATCAATCAGCCCCAGCATTTT
TRBJ2-5,NA,NA,TRBV10-3,CAISEDLGIQETQYF,TGTGCCATCAGTGAGGACCTCGGGATCCAAGAGACCCAGTACTTC
TRBJ2-7,NA,NA,TRBV19,CASSIGQPYEQYF,TGTGCCAGTAGTATAGGACAGCCGTACGAGCAGTACTTC
TRBJ1-1,NA,NA,TRBV7-3,CASSQQGNTEAFF,TGTGCCAGCAGCCAACAGGGGAACACTGAAGCTTTCTTT
TRBJ2-1,TRBD2,NA,TRBV11-2,CASSFKRGGQGEQFF,TGTGCCAGCAGCTTTAAGCGGGGGGGCCAGGGTGAGCAGTTCTTC
TRBJ1-2,TRBD1,NA,TRBV3-1/TRBV3-2,CASSHLGGEQGYGYTF,TGTGCCAGCAGCCACCTCGGGGGGGAACAGGGGTATGGCTACACCTTC
TRBJ2-7,NA,NA,TRBV7-9,CASSLEGDPNGHEQYF,TGTGCCAGCAGCTTAGAGGGAGATCCTAACGGGCACGAGCAGTACTTC
TRBJ2-4,NA,NA,TRBV19,CASSRLQDIKNIQYF,TGTGCCAGTAGCCGCTTACAGGATATCAAAAACATTCAGTACTTC
TRBJ2-1,NA,NA,TRBV4-1,CASSQEMSPGTWEQFF,TGCGCCAGCAGCCAAGAAATGTCTCCGGGAACATGGGAGCAGTTCTTC
TRBJ2-3,TRBD2,once,TRBV7-6,CASSPGTSGGAHTDTQYF,TGTGCCAGCAGCCCCGGGACTAGCGGGGGGGCCCACACAGATACGCAGTATTTT
TRBJ1-6,NA,NA,TRBV18,CASSPREVGSPLHF,TGTGCCAGCTCACCACGGGAGGTCGGTTCACCCCTCCACTTT
TRBJ1-6,NA,NA,TRBV19,CASGWAGDSPLHF,TGTGCCAGTGGTTGGGCAGGGGATTCACCCCTCCACTTT
TRBJ1-6,TRBD1,once,TRBV9,CASSVGVGTGFLRNSPLHF,TGTGCCAGCAGCGTAGGCGTGGGGACAGGGTTCCTCCGGAATTCACCCCTCCACTTT
TRBJ2-2,TRBD1,NA,TRBV19,CASRKLKGKGQGSGELFF,TGTGCCAGTAGAAAGCTAAAAGGCAAGGGACAGGGGAGCGGGGAGCTGTTTTTT
TRBJ2-3,NA,NA,TRBV20-1,CRGDSTDTQYF,TGCAGAGGGGATTCCACAGATACGCAGTATTTT
TRBJ2-7,TRBD1,NA,TRBV12-5,CASGPGPGTGFYEQYF,TGTGCTAGTGGCCCCGGCCCCGGGACAGGGTTTTACGAGCAGTACTTC
TRBJ2-5,TRBD2,NA,TRBV5-6,CASSLLAGDRETQYF,TGTGCCAGCAGCTTGTTAGCGGGGGATAGAGAGACCCAGTACTTC
TRBJ2-1,TRBD2,NA,TRBV3-1/TRBV3-2,CASSHAGGLAVNNEQFF,TGTGCCAGCAGCCACGCCGGGGGACTAGCGGTAAACAATGAGCAGTTCTTC
TRBJ1-1,NA,NA,TRBV6-5,CASNSGVTEAFF,TGTGCCAGCAATTCGGGGGTCACTGAAGCTTTCTTT
TRBJ1-1,TRBD1,NA,TRBV3-1/TRBV3-2,CASSQERARGLTTEAFF,TGTGCCAGCAGCCAAGAACGGGCCAGGGGGCTAACGACTGAAGCTTTCTTT
TRBJ2-1,TRBD2,NA,TRBV3-1/TRBV3-2,CASSLKRGAYNEQFF,TGTGCCAGCAGCCTTAAGCGGGGGGCCTACAATGAGCAGTTCTTC
TRBJ2-2,NA,few,TRBV6-4,CASSAGENTGELFF,TGTGCCAGCAGTGCGGGGGAAAACACCGGGGAGCTGTTTTTT
TRBJ1-6,TRBD1,NA,TRBV15,CATSRDRLSYNSPLHF,TGTGCCACCAGCAGGGACAGGCTATCCTATAATTCACCCCTCCACTTT
TRBJ2-3,NA,NA,TRBV12-5,CASGLAFNTQYF,TGTGCTAGTGGTCTGGCCTTTAATACGCAGTATTTT
TRBJ1-6,TRBD1,NA,TRBV7-9,CASSPGTVSNSPLHF,TGTGCCAGCAGCCCGGGGACAGTGAGTAATTCACCCCTCCACTTT
TRBJ2-5,NA,many,TRBV2,CASQAGYETQYF,TGTGCCAGCCAGGCAGGGTATGAGACCCAGTACTTC
TRBJ2-3,TRBD2,NA,TRBV28,CASSTLAGGQKGADTQYF,TGTGCCAGCAGCACACTAGCGGGCGGGCAGAAGGGGGCAGATACGCAGTATTTT
TRBJ1-2,NA,NA,TRBV21-1,CASSKMAAQYGYTF,TGTGCCAGCAGCAAAATGGCGGCCCAGTATGGCTACACCTTC
TRBJ1-2,TRBD1,NA,TRBV2,CASRDRNGQGAPGYGYTF,TGTGCCAGCAGGGACCGGAATGGACAGGGGGCCCCCGGCTATGGCTACACCTTC
TRBJ2-5,NA,NA,TRBV10-2,CASRRGKQETQYF,TGCGCCAGCAGACGAGGGAAGCAAGAGACCCAGTACTTC
TRBJ2-6,NA,NA,TRBV5-1,CASSVSPSGANVLTF,TGCGCCAGCAGCGTCTCCCCTTCTGGGGCCAACGTCCTGACTTTC
TRBJ2-2,TRBD2,once,TRBV2,CASIDFGGDTGELFF,TGTGCCAGCATTGATTTCGGGGGGGACACCGGGGAGCTGTTTTTT